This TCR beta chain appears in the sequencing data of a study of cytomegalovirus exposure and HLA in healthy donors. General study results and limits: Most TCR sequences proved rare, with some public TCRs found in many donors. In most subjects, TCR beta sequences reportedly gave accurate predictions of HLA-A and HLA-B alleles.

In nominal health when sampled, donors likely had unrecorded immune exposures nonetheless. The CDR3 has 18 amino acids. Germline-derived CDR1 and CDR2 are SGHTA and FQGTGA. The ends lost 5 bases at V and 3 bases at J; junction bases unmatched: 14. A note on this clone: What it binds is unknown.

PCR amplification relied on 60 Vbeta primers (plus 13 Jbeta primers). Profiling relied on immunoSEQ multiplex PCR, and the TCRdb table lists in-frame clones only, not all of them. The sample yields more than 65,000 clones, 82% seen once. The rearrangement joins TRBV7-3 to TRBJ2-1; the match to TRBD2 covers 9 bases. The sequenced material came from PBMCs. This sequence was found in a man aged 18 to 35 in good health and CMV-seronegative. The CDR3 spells CASSPDQISGSNYNEQFF. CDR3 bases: TGTGCCAGCAGCCCCGATCAGATTAGCGGGAGCAACTACAATGAGCAGTTCTTC.